The rows below give T cell receptor beta chains drawn from one sample of a study of siplizumab effects on memory and regulatory T cells. The assay was immunoSEQ multiplex PCR, and TCRdb's table has in-frame clones only and misses some. Of 50,000 to 60,000 clones listed, roughly 90% are singletons. Sample: naive CD8+ T cells sorted from blood. These receptors all stem from a human donor in good health. Each CDR3 is given with its conserved first and last residue. The D gene is left open where the match is weak. Not every row has a clone size; where given, it reads once, few, many or a size class.

D gene	V gene	clone size	J gene	CDR3 DNA	CDR3 protein
-	TRBV11-3	-	TRBJ2-7	TGTGCCAGCAGCTTAGGGCGAGACGGACCCTACGAGCAGTACTTC	CASSLGRDGPYEQYF
-	TRBV6-4	-	TRBJ1-5	TGTGCCAGCAGTCAATTTACAGGGTCGGACAATCAGCCCCAGCATTTT	CASSQFTGSDNQPQHF
-	TRBV5-6	-	TRBJ1-1	TGTGCCAGCAGCTTGCCAGGTCCCCGAGGGGCTTTCTTT	CASSLPGPRGAFF
-	TRBV19	once	TRBJ1-1	TGTGCCAGTATAAGGGGGGACACTGAAGCTTTCTTT	CASIRGDTEAFF
-	TRBV9	-	TRBJ2-2	TGTGCCAGCAGCGTAGCAGTGAGGGTCACGAACACCGGGGAGCTGTTTTTT	CASSVAVRVTNTGELFF
-	TRBV7-3	-	TRBJ2-2	TGTGCCAGCAGCTACGGCGGGGAGCTGTTTTTT	CASSYGGELFF
-	TRBV6-5	-	TRBJ1-5	TGTGCCAGCAGTTACGGGGGGGGCCAGCCCCAGCATTTT	CASSYGGGQPQHF
TRBD1	TRBV6-1	-	TRBJ1-5	TGTGCCAGCATGTACGGGACAGGGTACAATCAGCCCCAGCATTTT	CASMYGTGYNQPQHF
TRBD2	TRBV5-8	-	TRBJ2-1	TGTGCCAGCAGCTTGGTGACTAGCGGGAGGAGCTCCTACAATGAGCAGTTCTTC	CASSLVTSGRSSYNEQFF
TRBD1	TRBV29-1	-	TRBJ2-1	TGCAGCGTTGAGGACAGGGACAATGAGCAGTTCTTC	CSVEDRDNEQFF
-	TRBV29-1	-	TRBJ2-7	TGCAGCGTTGTGGTCGGGAGTTCGCGGGAGCAGTACTTC	CSVVVGSSREQYF
-	TRBV12-2	-	TRBJ2-7	TGTGCAAGTCGCTTAGAGGCAGGCGAGCAGTACTTC	CASRLEAGEQYF
-	TRBV4-1	-	TRBJ2-1	TGCGCCAGCAGCCCCACCTACCTCGTCCATGAGCAGTTCTTC	CASSPTYLVHEQFF
-	TRBV11-3	-	TRBJ2-2	TGTGCCAGCAGCTGGTGGGGAGGCACCGGGGAGCTGTTTTTT	CASSWWGGTGELFF
-	TRBV7-9	once	TRBJ2-7	TGTGCCAGCAGCCATTCAGGACAGTTACTCTCCTACGAGCAGTACTTC	CASSHSGQLLSYEQYF
-	TRBV27	-	TRBJ1-1	TGTGCCAGCAGACCCGGACACCAGAACACTGAAGCTTTCTTT	CASRPGHQNTEAFF
TRBD2	TRBV7-6	-	TRBJ2-2	TGTGCCAGCAGCTTCCTAGCGGAGGGGACCGGGGAGCTGTTTTTT	CASSFLAEGTGELFF
-	TRBV27	-	TRBJ2-5	TGTGCCAGCAGTTCCCAACTTTTGGAGACCCAGTACTTC	CASSSQLLETQYF
-	TRBV27	-	TRBJ1-2	TGTGCCAGCAGTCCATTTTTTGGGCAGCTTAACTATGGCTACACCTTC	CASSPFFGQLNYGYTF
-	TRBV7-9	-	TRBJ2-5	TGTGCCAGCAGCTTGGTAGCGCAAGAGACCCAGTACTTC	CASSLVAQETQYF
-	TRBV28	-	TRBJ2-7	TGTGCCAGCAGTTCCGTCTTTTTGGTTCGCTACGAGCAGTACTTC	CASSSVFLVRYEQYF
-	TRBV2	-	TRBJ1-6	TGTGCCAGCAGCGCGGACAGTTATAATTCACCCCTCCACTTT	CASSADSYNSPLHF
-	TRBV6-5	-	TRBJ1-5	TGTGCCAGCAGTTACCTGAGTGGCCGCAATCAGCCCCAGCATTTT	CASSYLSGRNQPQHF
-	TRBV4-1	-	TRBJ2-7	TGCGCCAGCAGCCCGACCCCGGACCCGACCTACGAGCAGTACTTC	CASSPTPDPTYEQYF
-	TRBV9	-	TRBJ2-3	TGTGCCAGCAGCGTCAGCAGCACAGATACGCAGTATTTT	CASSVSSTDTQYF
-	TRBV14	-	TRBJ2-5	TGTGCCAGCAGCCAAGACCCCGGGGGCCGGAGGGAGACCCAGTACTTC	CASSQDPGGRRETQYF
-	TRBV5-6	-	TRBJ2-3	TGTGCCAGCAGTTTCACAGATACGCAGTATTTT	CASSFTDTQYF
-	TRBV19	-	TRBJ2-2	TGTGCCAGTAGTCCGTCAGGGTGGAGCACCGGGGAGCTGTTTTTT	CASSPSGWSTGELFF
-	TRBV19	once	TRBJ2-1	TGTGCCAGTAGTCGAGGCCGAGTCCCAGGATACAATGAGCAGTTCTTC	CASSRGRVPGYNEQFF
-	TRBV5-1	-	TRBJ1-6	TGCGCCAGCAGCTCAGAGACAGCATCCTATAATTCACCCCTCCACTTT	CASSSETASYNSPLHF
-	TRBV6-1	-	TRBJ2-2	TGTGCCATTCTAACAACGAACACCGGGGAGCTGTTTTTT	CAILTTNTGELFF
-	TRBV7-9	few	TRBJ2-7	TGTGCCAGCAGCTTAGTGGGGTCGGACGAGCAGTACTTC	CASSLVGSDEQYF
TRBD1	TRBV9	-	TRBJ1-4	TGTGCCAGCAGCGAGGGGGACAGGAAACCCGCAACTAATGAAAAACTGTTTTTT	CASSEGDRKPATNEKLFF
-	TRBV7-3	-	TRBJ1-1	TGTGCCAGCAGCTTATACGGGACCGACATAATGAACACTGAAGCTTTCTTT	CASSLYGTDIMNTEAFF
TRBD1	TRBV13	-	TRBJ2-7	TGTGCCAGCAGCAGGGGGACAGGCGAGCAGTACTTC	CASSRGTGEQYF
-	TRBV7-7	once	TRBJ2-1	TGTGCCAGCAGCATTAGCCCCTACAATGAGCAGTTCTTC	CASSISPYNEQFF
TRBD1	TRBV7-7	once	TRBJ2-7	TGTGCCAGCAGCCTGGGGACAGGGGGAAGGTACGAGCAGTACTTC	CASSLGTGGRYEQYF
-	TRBV5-1	-	TRBJ2-1	TGCGCCAGCAGCTTGGCCGTGGGTGAGCAGTTCTTC	CASSLAVGEQFF
TRBD1	TRBV27	-	TRBJ1-2	TGTGCCAGCAGTTTACGCCCCGGACAGGGGAGCTATGGCTACACCTTC	CASSLRPGQGSYGYTF
TRBD1	TRBV27	-	TRBJ2-7	TGTGCCAGCAGTTCGGGGACAGTCGCCTACGAGCAGTACTTC	CASSSGTVAYEQYF
-	TRBV21-1	-	TRBJ2-7	TGTGCCAGCAGCAAATTGGGTCCGACTACAGGCTACGAGCAGTACTTC	CASSKLGPTTGYEQYF
-	TRBV7-9	-	TRBJ1-1	TGTGCCAGCAGCTTAGTGGGTTCAGGGAACACTGAAGCTTTCTTT	CASSLVGSGNTEAFF
-	TRBV7-9	-	TRBJ2-1	TGTGCCAGCAGCCCGGTGACTGGGCCTGGGAATGAGCAGTTCTTC	CASSPVTGPGNEQFF
TRBD2	TRBV4-1	-	TRBJ2-3	TGCGCCAGCAGCCCGCGACTAGCGGGGGACACAGATACGCAGTATTTT	CASSPRLAGDTDTQYF
TRBD2	TRBV29-1	-	TRBJ2-1	TGCAGCGTTGAAGTAGAAGGACTAGCGGTCTACAATGAGCAGTTCTTC	CSVEVEGLAVYNEQFF
-	TRBV7-9	-	TRBJ2-1	TGTGCCAGCAGCTCCTCCTGGGGATCGTCCTACAATGAGCAGTTCTTC	CASSSSWGSSYNEQFF
TRBD1	TRBV4-1	-	TRBJ2-5	TGCGCCAGCAGCCGCAACCCCGGGACAGGGACCGGAGAGACCCAGTACTTC	CASSRNPGTGTGETQYF
-	TRBV6-5	-	TRBJ2-5	TGTGCCAGCAGTCCAGGGTCCGGCAGGGAACGGACCCAGTACTTC	CASSPGSGRERTQYF
-	TRBV29-1	-	TRBJ1-2	TGCAGCGTGGGTGGCCTCCCACCCAACTATGGCTACACCTTC	CSVGGLPPNYGYTF
TRBD1	TRBV2	-	TRBJ2-5	TGTGCCAGCAGGGGACAGCAAGAGACCCAGTACTTC	CASRGQQETQYF
TRBD2	TRBV9	-	TRBJ2-1	TGTGCCAGCAGCGCCCCTCGGCCCGGCGTAGCGGGAGGGAGTACGACCTACAATGAGCAGTTCTTC	CASSAPRPGVAGGSTTYNEQFF
-	TRBV5-4	-	TRBJ2-1	TGTGCCAGCAGCTTGTCTGCGGCGAGCTCCTACAATGAGCAGTTCTTC	CASSLSAASSYNEQFF
TRBD2	TRBV7-9	once	TRBJ2-7	TGTGCCAGCAGCGGGCGACTAGCGGGAGATGAGTCCTACGAGCAGTACTTC	CASSGRLAGDESYEQYF
-	TRBV19	few	TRBJ1-4	TGTGCCAGTAGCTCCGGGGTACGGCTGTTTTTT	CASSSGVRLFF
TRBD2	TRBV7-9	-	TRBJ2-7	TGTGCCAGCAGCCCTAAGCGGGATCGCTACGAGCAGTACTTC	CASSPKRDRYEQYF